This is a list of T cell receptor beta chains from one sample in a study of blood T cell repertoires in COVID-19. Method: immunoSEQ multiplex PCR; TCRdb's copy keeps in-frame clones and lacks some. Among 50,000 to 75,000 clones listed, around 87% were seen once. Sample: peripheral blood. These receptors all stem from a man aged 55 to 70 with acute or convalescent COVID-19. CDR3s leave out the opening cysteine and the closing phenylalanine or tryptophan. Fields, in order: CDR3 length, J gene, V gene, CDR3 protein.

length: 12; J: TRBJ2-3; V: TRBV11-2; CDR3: ASSSGRRTDMQY
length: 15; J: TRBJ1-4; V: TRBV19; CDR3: ASSIVLIQGLNEKLF
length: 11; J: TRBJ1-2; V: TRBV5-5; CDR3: ASSFEQVYGYT
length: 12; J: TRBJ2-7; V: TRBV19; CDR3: ASSIGTGDYEQY
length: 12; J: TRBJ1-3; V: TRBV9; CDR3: ASSVGSSGNTIY
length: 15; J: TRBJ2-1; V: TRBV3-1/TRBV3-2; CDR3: ASSQIKWVASHNEQF
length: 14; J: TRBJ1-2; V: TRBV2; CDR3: ASRIHSLRYNYGYT
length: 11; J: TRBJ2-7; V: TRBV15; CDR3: ATSPETGVKQY
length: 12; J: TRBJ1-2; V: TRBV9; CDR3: ASSVGGGDYGYT
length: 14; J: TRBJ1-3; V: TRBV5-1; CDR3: ASSPGGSGSGNTIY